This T cell receptor beta chain came from a study of blood T cell repertoires in COVID-19. Across the whole study: Some COVID-19 samples were acute and others convalescent; all came from the United States, Italy and Spain. PBMCs, B-cell-depleted T cells, or T cells provided the cDNA or gDNA that made up the material.

Original data processing: It was from reference gene primer amplification that nucleated cell counts were estimated. Data came from immunoSEQ multiplex PCR; TCRdb stores just in-frame clones and leaves some out. The V and J calls and clone size were taken over from that table, and D and trimming were inferred from the DNA. The sample has about 140,000 clones, 87% seen once. The CDR3 loop spans 13 amino acids. The V end lost 3 bases, the J end lost 5 bases, and 11 bases lay between the germline ends. Sample: peripheral blood. This sequence originates from a man aged 45-65 years who had recovered from COVID-19. The V and J genes are TRBV12-3 or TRBV12-4 and TRBJ2-7; D perhaps matches TRBD1 (5 bases). The CDR3 protein is CASSFQRGHEQYF. As DNA, the CDR3 is TGTGCCAGCAGTTTTCAAAGGGGCCACGAGCAGTACTTC.